This TCR beta chain came from a study of blood T cell repertoires in COVID-19. Study details: T cells, B-cell-depleted T cells, or PBMCs supplied cDNA or gDNA.

In the study's own analysis: Amplification from reference gene primers served as the basis for estimated nucleated cell counts. Clones were sequenced by immunoSEQ multiplex PCR, and TCRdb holds only the in-frame ones, with some missing. The V and J calls and clone size come from that table; D and trimming were worked out from the DNA. The data contain approximately 220,000 clones, around four fifths of them singletons. Sequencing was carried out using peripheral blood. This clonotype was obtained from a woman aged 55 to 70 who had recovered from COVID-19.

The CDR3 nucleotides read TGTGCCAGCAGCCAAGATACTTCCAGCTACACCTTC. Residues: CASSQDTSSYTF. The chain uses TRBV4-2 and TRBJ1-2; no clear D gene. V lost 0 bases to trimming and J lost 9 bases, with 8 bases between them. Per the germline V gene, CDR1 is LGHNA and CDR2 is YNFKEQ. The CDR3 totals 12 residues.